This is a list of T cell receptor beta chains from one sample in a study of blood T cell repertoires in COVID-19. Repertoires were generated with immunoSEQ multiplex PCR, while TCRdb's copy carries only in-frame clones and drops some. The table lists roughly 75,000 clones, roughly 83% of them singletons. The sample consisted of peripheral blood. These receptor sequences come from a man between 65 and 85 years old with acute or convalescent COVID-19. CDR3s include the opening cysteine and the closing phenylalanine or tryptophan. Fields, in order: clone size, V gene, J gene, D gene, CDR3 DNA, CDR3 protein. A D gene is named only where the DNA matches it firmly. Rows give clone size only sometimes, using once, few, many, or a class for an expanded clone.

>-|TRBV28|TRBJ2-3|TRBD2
TGTGCCAGCACCGCTAGCGGGACGTTCCCTAGCACAGATACGCAGTATTTT
CASTASGTFPSTDTQYF
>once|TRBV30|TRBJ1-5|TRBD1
TGTGCCTGGAGTGGGGACAGGGGTTTTAATCAGCCCCAGCATTTT
CAWSGDRGFNQPQHF
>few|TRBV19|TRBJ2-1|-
TGTGCCAGTAGTAACGCTCGCGGGGCCAACCGAATGCAGTTCTTC
CASSNARGANRMQFF
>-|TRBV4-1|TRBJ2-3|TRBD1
TGCGCCAGCAGCCAAGATGGGACAGGGGGTCCGTCAGATACGCAGTATTTT
CASSQDGTGGPSDTQYF
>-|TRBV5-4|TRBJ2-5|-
TGTGCCAGCAGCTTGGGTACAGAGCAAGAGACCCAGTACTTC
CASSLGTEQETQYF
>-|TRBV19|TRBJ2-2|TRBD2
TGTGCCAGTAGTATAGGAGGCGGGAGGACCAACACCGGGGAGCTGTTTTTT
CASSIGGGRTNTGELFF
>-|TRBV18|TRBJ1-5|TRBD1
TGTGCCAGCTCACCCGTAAGGACAGGGGATCATCAGCCCCAGCATTTT
CASSPVRTGDHQPQHF
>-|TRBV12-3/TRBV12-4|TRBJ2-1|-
TGTGCCAGCAGTTTACGTTACAATGAGCAGTTCTTC
CASSLRYNEQFF
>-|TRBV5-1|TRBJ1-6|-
TGCGCCAGCAGCTCGGGAGACGGACAAATCGGTTCACCCCTCCACTTT
CASSSGDGQIGSPLHF
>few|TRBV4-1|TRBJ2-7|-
TGCGCCAGCAGCCAAGAATTTATCGGAGGCAACGAGCAGTACTTC
CASSQEFIGGNEQYF
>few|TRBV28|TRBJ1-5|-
TGTGCCAGCAGTTTACTGGGGGGGGTCAATCAGCCCCAGCATTTT
CASSLLGGVNQPQHF
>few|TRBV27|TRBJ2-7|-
TGTGCCAGCAGCCGACCGGACAACTACGAGCAGTACTTC
CASSRPDNYEQYF
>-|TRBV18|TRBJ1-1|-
TGTGCCAGCTCCCAGACAGGGAACACTGAAGCTTTCTTT
CASSQTGNTEAFF
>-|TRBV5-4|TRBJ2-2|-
TGTGCCAGCAGCTTTAGCGTTACGAACACCGGGGAGCTGTTTTTT
CASSFSVTNTGELFF
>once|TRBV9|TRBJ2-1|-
TGTGCCAGCAGCGTAGCTAGGTCCTACAATGAGCAGTTCTTC
CASSVARSYNEQFF
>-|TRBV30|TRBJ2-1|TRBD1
TGTGCCTGGAGTGTGGGACAGGGGGCGGGGAATGAGCAGTTCTTC
CAWSVGQGAGNEQFF
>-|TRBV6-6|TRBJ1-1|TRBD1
TGTGCCAGCAGAGGGACAGGGCTGAACACTGAAGCTTTCTTT
CASRGTGLNTEAFF
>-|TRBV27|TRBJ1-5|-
TGTGCCAGCAGGTCGGGCAATCAGCCCCAGCATTTT
CASRSGNQPQHF
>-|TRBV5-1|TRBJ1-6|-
TGCGCCAGCAGCTTATCTCCGGGGTCGGGCATTTCACCCCTCCACTTT
CASSLSPGSGISPLHF
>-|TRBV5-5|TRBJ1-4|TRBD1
TGTGCCAGCAGCTTTTGGGACAGCGGTGAAAAACTGTTTTTT
CASSFWDSGEKLFF
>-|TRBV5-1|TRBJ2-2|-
TGCGCCAGCAGCCAAAGACAGGGAGGAGCCACCGGGGAGCTGTTTTTT
CASSQRQGGATGELFF
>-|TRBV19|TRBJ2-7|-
TGTGCCAGTAGTAGAACCGGGACAAACTACGAGCAGTACTTC
CASSRTGTNYEQYF
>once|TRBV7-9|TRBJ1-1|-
TGTGCCAGCAGCTTAGCAGGGGACACTGAAGCTTTCTTT
CASSLAGDTEAFF
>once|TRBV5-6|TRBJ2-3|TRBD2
TGTGCCAGCAGCTTATTCGGACTAGCGGTTGATACGCAGTATTTT
CASSLFGLAVDTQYF
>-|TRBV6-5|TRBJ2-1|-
TGTGCCAGCACTCCTTCCGGGAACCCCTGGGAGCAGTTCTTC
CASTPSGNPWEQFF
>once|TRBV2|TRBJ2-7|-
TGTGCCAGCAAGGAGGCGCAGGGGAGTTTCGAGCAGTACTTC
CASKEAQGSFEQYF
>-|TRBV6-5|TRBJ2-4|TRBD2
TGTGCCAGCAGATCTAGCGGCATTCAGTACTTC
CASRSSGIQYF
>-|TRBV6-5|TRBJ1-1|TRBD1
TGTGCCAGCCAGGGGGCGACTGAAGCTTTCTTT
CASQGATEAFF
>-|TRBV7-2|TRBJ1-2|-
TGTGCCAGCAGCTTAAGTGGGAGGGGCGAGTATGGCTACACCTTC
CASSLSGRGEYGYTF
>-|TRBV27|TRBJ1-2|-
TGTGCCAGCGGCGGCAGGGTGAACCATGGCTACACCTTC
CASGGRVNHGYTF
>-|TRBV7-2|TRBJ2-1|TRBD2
TGTGCCAGCAGCTTGGGGCTAGCGGGCAATGAGCAGTTCTTC
CASSLGLAGNEQFF
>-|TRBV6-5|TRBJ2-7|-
TGTGCCAGCAGGGCCGGGACTGGATCCTACGAGCAGTACTTC
CASRAGTGSYEQYF
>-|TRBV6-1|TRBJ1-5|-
TGTGCCAGCCGTGATGGCCTTAGCAATCAGCCCCAGCATTTT
CASRDGLSNQPQHF
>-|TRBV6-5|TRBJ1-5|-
TGTGCCAGCAGTTACACGGGGGTGAGCAATCAGCCCCAGCATTTT
CASSYTGVSNQPQHF
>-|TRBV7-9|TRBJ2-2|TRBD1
TGTGCCAGCGGGTTTTTTAGGGGGCAGCTAAACACCGGGGAGCTGTTTTTT
CASGFFRGQLNTGELFF
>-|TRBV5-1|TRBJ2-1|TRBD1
TGCGCCAGCAGCTTGGAGGGACAGGGGGACAATGAGCAGTTCTTC
CASSLEGQGDNEQFF
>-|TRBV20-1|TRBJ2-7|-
TGCAGTGGCAGAGGGCCTTACGAGCAGTACTTC
CSGRGPYEQYF
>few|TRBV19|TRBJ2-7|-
TGTGCCAGTAGTATTGGAAGCGGCTACTACGAGCAGTACTTC
CASSIGSGYYEQYF